The subject of this entry is one T cell receptor (beta chain). This clone was seen more than once but under ten times. Its antigen has not been determined. No base quality information exists; no much larger clone differs at one position. The CDR3 regions of human TCRbeta chains were subjected to immunosequencing. Per the original workflow: Repertoire TCRs were matched against a reference library of SARS-CoV-2-specific TCRs generated with the MIRA antigen-specificity platform. Breadth was defined as the fraction of unique TCRs that were SARS-CoV-2-associated, and depth was defined as the fraction of total T cells that were SARS-CoV-2-associated. Using the MIRA data, each spike-specific TCR was assigned both to the spike region to which the TCR was reactive and to a CD4 or CD8 class. Log10-transformed breadth and depth values were compared by one-way ANOVA with Sidak's multiple comparisons tests. TCRdb carries this immuneACCESS record with in-frame sequences only. Its versions omit some clonotypes, under half of them owing to an unresolved V gene in the studies checked, with the rest unexplained. That table gives V, J and clone size, and the DNA gave D and trimming. Here the sample has around 120,000 clones; more than 85% occur a single time. Of the sample, under 3.5% falls within the top ten clones.

The data originate from a study of T cell responses to AZD1222 COVID-19 vaccine (TCRdb year 2021). General notes on the study: AZD1222 recipients whose second dose came at about 4 weeks and those whose second dose came at about 12 weeks were combined into one group, since spike-specific TCR depth and breadth did not differ between the two schedules. TCR sequencing covered some 250 trial participants: about 210 given two doses of AZD1222 and around 26 given two doses of MenACWY control vaccine. Trial participants were enrolled by age into 18-55, 56-69 and 70-plus year subgroups, with about 150, 27 and 61 TCR-sequenced participants respectively. Findings and caveats that apply to the study as a whole: Nearly half of unique spike-specific TCRs reportedly recognized epitopes outside regions mutated in the B.1.351 and B.1.1.7 variants. A significant rise in spike-specific TCR breadth and depth was observed after two AZD1222 doses relative to day 0 and relative to MenACWY recipients. The 56-69-year group was small, and its depth increase did not reach significance, likely because of low power. Because no day 14 peak-response samples were available, the repertoires could be characterized only after the peak T cell response. Participants were mostly white British and included more females than males, and it was suggested by the authors that clonal diversity may have been underestimated. CD4 TCRs associated with the vaccine covered the entire spike protein, and the dominant responses were in regions 160-218 and 743-854. Only 5 to 7 AZD1222 recipients were SARS-CoV-2 seropositive at baseline, limiting conclusions about previously exposed vaccinees.

Taken from cysteine to phenylalanine, the CDR3 has 14 residues. The only DNA kept is the CDR3, 42 bases in frame from the first base. The germline V gene (reference sequence) yields SEHNR for CDR1 and FQNEAQ for CDR2. V is cut by 3 bases and J by 7 bases, and the space between the germline ends is 13 bases. Taken with the paper, the label for time point translates to: baseline before first vaccination. The vaccinee samples were drawn from two UK trials, COV001 and COV002, one of which was a single-blind randomized controlled phase 2/3 trial testing AZD1222 (ChAdOx1 nCoV-19) in healthy adults. For TCRbeta chain sequencing, PBMC samples were collected from trial participants at day 0 and at day 28 after the second dose.

This specimen was peripheral blood, taken on day 0 of AZD1222 vaccination. The clonotype was recovered from an adult in good health. The chain is encoded by TRBV7-9 joined to TRBJ1-5; matching of 5 bases hints at TRBD1 as the D gene. CDR3 reads: CASSLGPPGQPQHF. Read as DNA, the sequence is TGTGCCAGCAGCTTGGGACCCCCCGGCCAGCCCCAGCATTTT.